This T cell receptor beta chain was identified during a study of glioma-infiltrating T cells. Whole-study results and caveats: Only very few CDR3 sequences appeared in both tissue and blood. Gliomas, especially low-grade, showed above-expected tissue-blood divergence; non-neoplastic patients showed below.

CDR1 and CDR2 (germline): LGHNA, YNFKEQ. Trimming left V 1 base short and J 1 base short, with 14 bases between. There are 17 residues in the CDR3. TCR alpha and beta CDR3 regions were amplified from RNA using iRepertoire nested multiplex PCR. Tissue mRNA or PBMC total RNA, roughly 90-400 ng, went into one-step reverse transcription and amplification. In TCRdb, the multiplex PCR reads were re-called with MiXCR into one record per CDR3 protein. The table shows some 3,200 distinct CDR3 sequences, with 17% occurring only once. This clonotype was picked up many times. The antigen is undetermined. The receptor was isolated from a human donor with low-grade glioma or glioblastoma, undergoing nonglioma brain surgery, or in good health (not recorded which). The rearrangement uses TRBV4-2 and TRBJ1-3; tentative D call: TRBD1 (5 bases). Sequenced: glioma tissue, nonneoplastic brain tissue, or PBMCs (not recorded which). The CDR3 region has the DNA TGTGCCAGCAGCCAAGTTCTTCAGGGCTGGTCTGGAAACACCATATATTTT. Protein sequence: CASSQVLQGWSGNTIYF.